The 27 T cell receptor beta chains listed next were all sequenced from one sample in a study of post-analysis software for immune sequencing data. Study-level findings and limits: In patients, TRBV5-6, TRBV5-1 and TRBV20-1 belonged to roughly 5 TRBV segments found more frequently than in controls.

The antigens for these receptors are not known. Unique molecular identifiers had been added to the TCR beta cDNA libraries. One entry per CDR3 protein results from TCRdb running MiXCR on the PCR reads. The sample yields over 300,000 distinct CDR3 sequences, around a third seen once. The sequenced sample was blood. Receptors were obtained from a girl aged 10 to 17 with multiple sclerosis.

This chain joins TRBV29-1 and TRBJ2-3, with D possibly matching TRBD2 (5 bases). The germline gives CDR1 SQVTM, CDR2 ANQGSEA. This CDR3 has 12 amino acids. Trimming cost V 5 bases and J 5 bases, with 11 bases left between them. The CDR3 DNA reads as TGCAGCGTTCCCCTACTAGAAGATACGCAGTATTTT. This translates into CSVPLLEDTQYF.

J is TRBJ2-2 and V is TRBV6-5; D unresolved. This CDR3 region has 13 residues. The V gene's germline CDR1 is MNHEY and CDR2 SVGAGI. V lost 4 bases and J 0 bases, leaving 3 bases between the germline ends. The DNA of the CDR3 is TGTGCCAGCAGTTGGTCGAACACCGGGGAGCTGTTTTTT. This encodes CASSWSNTGELFF.

The chain couples TRBV20-1 to TRBJ2-7, with TRBD2 matching over 10 bases. CDR3 length: 15 residues. V gave up 6 bases and J gave up 4 bases; unmatched junction bases: 12. Germline CDR1 and CDR2: DFQATT and SNEGSKA (reference sequence). The DNA for the CDR3 is TGCAGTGCCCTAAGGTTCCGGACTAGCGGTTACGAGCAGTACTTC. Its protein is CSALRFRTSGYEQYF.

The chain uses TRBV7-9 and TRBJ2-7, with 9 bases fitting TRBD1. The CDR3 extends over 16 amino acids. From germline, CDR1 is SEHNR and CDR2 FQNEAQ (reference sequence). With V trimmed by 5 bases and J by 3 bases, 11 bases remained unmatched. Written as DNA, the CDR3 is TGTGCCAGCAGCACACACCGGGACAGGGTCCTCTACGAGCAGTACTTC. Translation: CASSTHRDRVLYEQYF.

CDR3 sequence (DNA): TGCGCCAGCAGCCCAGCGGGGGGGCCTTTGGATGAGCAGTTCTTC. Its translation is CASSPAGGPLDEQFF. The rearrangement uses TRBV4-1 and TRBJ2-1; TRBD2 agrees at 10 bases. CDR1 and CDR2 from the germline V gene are MGHRA and YSYEKL. The CDR3 spans 15 residues. With V trimmed by 4 bases and J by 8 bases, 8 bases remained unmatched.

This clonotype has just a few counts. The V and J genes are TRBV7-9 and TRBJ1-1; possible D gene TRBD1, 5 bases. CDR3 length: 18 amino acids. In germline, CDR1 is SEHNR, CDR2 FQNEAQ (reference sequence). The V gene lost 0 bases and the J gene lost 1 base, with 18 bases spanning the gap. The CDR3 sequence is CASSLAASRDGKNTEAFF. The CDR3, as DNA: TGTGCCAGCAGCTTAGCCGCGAGCCGGGACGGTAAGAACACTGAAGCTTTCTTT.

For this clonotype: The junction does not match germline at one end; this may be a read error. The V call is TRBV11-2, the J call TRBJ2-3; the match to TRBD1 covers 7 bases. The CDR3 has 15 residues. Per the germline V gene, CDR1 is SGHAT and CDR2 is FQNNGV. The CDR3 nucleotides are TGTGTCAGCAGCTTAGGGGGCGGTATGGGAGATACGCAGTATTTT. It is translated as CVSSLGGGMGDTQYF.

In this sample, this clonotype turned up a few times. V gene TRBV4-3 combines with J gene TRBJ1-2; D remains unclear. From germline, CDR1 is LGHNA and CDR2 YSLEER. The CDR3 is 14 amino acids. The V end was cut by 1 base, the J end by 4 bases, with 10 bases between. CDR3 region: CASSQARKSYGYTF. The DNA of the CDR3 is TGCGCCAGCAGCCAAGCCCGGAAGAGCTATGGCTACACCTTC.

There are a few counts of this clonotype. This chain links TRBV28 with TRBJ2-5; D is undetermined. V shed 5 bases and J shed 5 bases, with 9 bases lying between them. Germline V gives CDR1 MDHEN, CDR2 SYDVKM. This CDR3 comprises 12 residues. CDR3 bases: TGTGCCAGCAGTACCCTTAGGGAGACCCAGTACTTC. Translation: CASSTLRETQYF.

This clonotype was counted only a few times. This chain uses TRBV7-2 with TRBJ2-1, with TRBD2 matching over 8 bases. The CDR3 has 14 amino acids. Germline V gene sequence: CDR1 SGHTA, CDR2 FQGNSA. V lost 1 base, J lost 7 bases, and 3 bases stayed unmatched. The CDR3 spells CASSLGRGGNEQFF. DNA of the CDR3: TGTGCCAGCAGCTTAGGTCGGGGGGGGAATGAGCAGTTCTTC.

This clonotype turned up a few times. The J gene is TRBJ2-7, the V gene TRBV20-1; possible D gene TRBD2, 5 bases. The CDR3 consists of 12 residues. V gave up 6 bases and J gave up 1 base, with 10 bases separating them. In germline, CDR1 is DFQATT, CDR2 SNEGSKA (reference sequence). This chain's CDR3 is CSAPAGSYEQYF. The CDR3 DNA is TGCAGTGCCCCGGCGGGTTCCTACGAGCAGTACTTC.

The chain joins TRBV7-8 to TRBJ2-5; D might be TRBD2 (6 bases). Germline V lookup: CDR1 SGHVS, CDR2 FQNEAQ. The CDR3 sequence is 20 residues long. V gave up 5 bases and J gave up 0 bases, with 28 bases separating them. Here the CDR3 reads CASSRRRVGSRAMDQETQYF. CDR3 bases: TGTGCCAGCAGCCGGCGGAGGGTGGGGTCTAGGGCTATGGACCAAGAGACCCAGTACTTC.

This clonotype has only a few counts. CDR3 coding DNA: TGCGCCAGCAGCCGACAGACAGGAACTTCTGAAGCTTTCTTT. Translation gives CASSRQTGTSEAFF. The chain carries TRBV4-1 and TRBJ1-1, with TRBD1 as a possible D gene (6 bases). The CDR3 sequence is 14 residues long. CDR1 and CDR2 from the germline V gene are MGHRA and YSYEKL. V was clipped by 4 bases and J by 6 bases, with 15 bases between them.

This clonotype appeared once. The J gene is TRBJ2-7, the V gene TRBV29-1; TRBD1 aligns across 9 bases. Germline assignment: CDR1 SQVTM and CDR2 ANQGSEA. Unmatched junction bases numbered 7, after V lost 4 bases and J lost 0 bases. The CDR3 sequence is 15 residues long. As DNA, the CDR3 is TGCAGCGTTGTACCGGGACAGGGTAGCTCCTACGAGCAGTACTTC. It is translated as CSVVPGQGSSYEQYF.

This sequence joins TRBV4-1 and TRBJ2-1; no clear D gene. The CDR3 covers 13 residues. Trimming pared 1 base from V and 15 bases from J, leaving 16 bases between. From germline, CDR1 is MGHRA and CDR2 YSYEKL. CDR3 DNA: TGCGCCAGCAGCCAAGTTATGGGTCAGCAGCCGTTCTTC. Protein product: CASSQVMGQQPFF.

CDR3 bases: TGCGCCAGCAGCTTCGATCCCCTGGGCCAAGAGACCCAGTACTTC. This codes for CASSFDPLGQETQYF. This sequence joins TRBV5-1 and TRBJ2-5; D gene uncertain. V shed 2 bases and J shed 1 base, with 12 bases lying between them. Germline CDR1 is SGHRS and CDR2 is YFSETQ. This CDR3 comprises 15 residues.

This clonotype was detected only once. The chain couples TRBV4-1 to TRBJ1-4; tentatively, D is TRBD1 (6 bases). The CDR3 runs to 13 residues. CDR1 and CDR2 from the germline V gene are MGHRA and YSYEKL. V lost 4 bases and J 8 bases, leaving 11 bases between the germline ends. This CDR3 reads CASSRGGTEKLFF. The CDR3 DNA reads TGCGCCAGCAGCCGCGGGGGCACCGAAAAACTGTTTTTT.

This rearrangement joins TRBV6-5 to TRBJ2-7; D may be TRBD2 (5 bases). V shed 2 bases and J shed 7 bases, with 9 bases lying between them. Germline V gene data show CDR1 as MNHEY and CDR2 as SVGAGI. The CDR3 is 12 residues long. The DNA for the CDR3 is TGTGCCAGCAGTTACGCGGCGGGTGAGCAGTACTTC. Protein: CASSYAAGEQYF.

Notes on this clonotype: One end of the junction fails to match germline, which may point to a read error. The genes are TRBV7-7 and TRBJ2-7, with D tentatively TRBD2 (5 bases). Germline V gene lookup returns CDR1 SSHAT and CDR2 FNYEAQ (reference sequence). CDR3 length: 15 amino acids. The CDR3 here is CASSLARDYPAEQYF. The CDR3 nucleotides read TGTGCTAGCAGCTTAGCGAGAGACTACCCGGCGGAGCAGTACTTC.

This clonotype was recorded a few times. J is TRBJ2-5 and V is TRBV7-9; TRBD2 aligns across 12 bases. This CDR3 is 15 amino acids long. Germline V gene data show CDR1 as SEHNR and CDR2 as FQNEAQ (reference sequence). V was pared by 10 bases and J by 2 bases, with 8 bases of the junction left unmatched. CDR3 DNA: TGTGCCACCAGAGGACTAGCGGGGAATCAAGAGACCCAGTACTTC. Protein: CATRGLAGNQETQYF.

The chain joins TRBV12-3 or TRBV12-4 to TRBJ1-2; D remains unclear. Between the trimmed V and J ends, which lost 1 base and 6 bases, there was a span of 9 bases. This CDR3 is built from 13 residues. The CDR3 protein is CASSLDSRNGYTF. Written as DNA, the CDR3 is TGTGCCAGCAGTTTAGACAGCAGGAATGGCTACACCTTC.

This chain connects TRBV11-1 to TRBJ2-3; either TRBD1 or TRBD2 may fit D (6 bases each). Germline V gene data show CDR1 as SGHAT and CDR2 as FQDESV (reference sequence). V lost 3 bases, J lost 1 base, and 11 bases lay in between. This CDR3 contains 15 residues. The DNA of the CDR3 is TGTGCCAGCAGCTTTGGGGGGCTGCGCACAGATACGCAGTATTTT. This translates into CASSFGGLRTDTQYF.

The J gene is TRBJ1-4, the V gene TRBV2; 9 bases match TRBD1. The CDR3 consists of 12 residues. V was pared by 11 bases and J by 8 bases, with 6 bases of the junction left unmatched. The germline CDR1 and CDR2 sequences are SNHLY and FYNNEI. The CDR3: CAGRDRDEKLFF. CDR3 sequence (DNA): TGTGCCGGTCGGGACAGGGACGAAAAACTGTTTTTT.

This CDR3 reads CSARDTWGTDPYEQYF. The CDR3 DNA reads TGCAGTGCTAGAGATACCTGGGGGACGGACCCCTACGAGCAGTACTTC. V usage is TRBV20-1 and J usage is TRBJ2-7; D could derive from TRBD1 or TRBD2 (5 bases each). Trimming removed 0 bases from V and 2 bases from J, with 17 bases in between. Germline V CDR1 and CDR2: DFQATT, SNEGSKA (reference sequence). This CDR3 is built from 16 residues.

The V gene is TRBV12-3 or TRBV12-4, the J gene TRBJ2-3; 9 bases align to TRBD2. The CDR3 spans 17 residues. V trimming: 5 bases; J trimming: 1 base; junction bases outside the gene matches: 10. The DNA for the CDR3 is TGTGCCAGCAGTGCTCTATGGGAGCGGGGGGGCACAGATACGCAGTATTTT. Translation: CASSALWERGGTDTQYF.

J is TRBJ2-1 and V is TRBV7-9; 8 nucleotides line up with TRBD1. Germline CDR1 and CDR2: SEHNR and FQNEAQ (reference sequence). V shed 4 bases, J shed 2 bases, and the junction held 10 bases outside the gene matches. The CDR3 runs 17 residues. Here the CDR3 DNA reads TGTGCCAGCAGCTCCCAGGGGGCTGGCGAAGCCTACAATGAGCAGTTCTTC. Translated: CASSSQGAGEAYNEQFF.

The chain carries TRBV15 and TRBJ2-1, with 9 bases matching TRBD2. Germline assignment: CDR1 LNHNV and CDR2 YYDKDF (reference sequence). With V trimmed by 6 bases and J by 2 bases, 2 bases remained unmatched. The CDR3 is 14 amino acids. The CDR3 here is CATRSGGPYNEQFF. CDR3 in DNA: TGTGCCACCAGGAGCGGGGGGCCCTACAATGAGCAGTTCTTC.